These 27 T cell receptor beta chains were all obtained from the same sample, sequenced in a study of regulatory T cells in long-lasting Graves disease. According to the study, TCR beta libraries were built with iRepertoire HTBI primers and CDR3-region Arm-PCR. Using its own MiXCR run on the multiplex PCR reads, TCRdb lists one record per CDR3 protein. This sample has about 350,000 distinct CDR3 sequences, with 16% found just once. Time point defined: newly diagnosed GD, antithyroid drugs for less than 3 months. PBMC-extracted RNA yielded the TCR library. A further study also used this sample, focusing on T cells in Graves' hyperthyroidism and ophthalmopathy.

The sample consisted of peripheral blood mononuclear cells (PBMCs), taken at new diagnosis, from a patient treated with antithyroid drugs. The source is a woman between 18 and 30 years old with Graves disease.

J is TRBJ2-1 and V is TRBV7-9; tentatively, D is TRBD2 (6 bases). Trimming removed 3 bases from V and 6 bases from J, with 15 bases in between. Looked up from germline, CDR1 is SEHNR and CDR2 is FQNEAQ (reference sequence). This CDR3 spans 15 amino acids. The CDR3 is CASSFRSGRLNEQFF. The CDR3 DNA reads as TGTGCCAGCAGCTTTCGGAGCGGGCGACTCAATGAGCAGTTCTTC.

Concerning this clonotype itself: The likely explanation is a read error, given a far larger clone one base away. The rearrangement joins TRBV18 to TRBJ2-3, with TRBD1 identical over 9 bases. The J call may be incorrect, as the DNA end agrees better with TRBJ2-1. The CDR3 has 14 residues. Germline CDR1 KGHSH, CDR2 LQKENI. CDR3 amino acids: CAGSLETGGHEQFF. DNA for the CDR3: TGTGCCGGCTCACTAGAAACAGGGGGCCATGAGCAGTTCTTC.

This clonotype was observed many times. V and J are TRBV3-1 and TRBJ1-1, with 10 bases fitting TRBD1. From germline, CDR1 is LGHDT and CDR2 YNNKEL (reference sequence). This CDR3 has 11 residues. V lost 9 bases, J lost 12 bases, and 7 bases stayed unmatched. CDR3 protein: CASGQGGGTFF. The CDR3 region has the DNA TGTGCCAGTGGACAGGGGGGTGGAACTTTCTTT.

This clonotype has a count of ten or more. The chain links TRBV28 to TRBJ2-1, with D maybe TRBD1 (6 bases). The CDR3 has 16 amino acids. The germline V gene has CDR1 MDHEN and CDR2 SYDVKM. Trimming took off 1 base at V and 7 bases at J, with 17 bases between the two ends. CDR3 sequence reads: CASSLYQGLRTNEQFF. CDR3 DNA sequence: TGTGCCAGCAGTTTATATCAGGGGTTAAGGACGAATGAGCAGTTCTTC.

On this clonotype: Since a far larger clone is one base different, this is likely a read error. The chain carries TRBV20-1 and TRBJ2-5, with D possibly TRBD1 on 6 matching bases. The last part of the DNA fits TRBJ2-1 better; the J call may be wrong. In germline, CDR1 is DFQATT, CDR2 SNEGSKA (reference sequence). The CDR3 runs 15 residues. CDR3 bases: TGCAGTGCTAGAGATAGGGGAAGGGGGTTAGATGAGCAGTTCTTC. This encodes CSARDRGRGLDEQFF.

This clonotype was seen at least ten times. The chain couples TRBV29-1 to TRBJ2-7; the D is unclear. Germline values: CDR1 SQVTM, CDR2 ANQGSEA. The CDR3 runs 10 residues. The V and J ends lost 4 bases and 5 bases respectively, with 6 bases between them. For the CDR3, the DNA is TGCAGCGTTGGGGGAAACGAGCAGTACTTC. Protein product: CSVGGNEQYF.

The gene calls are TRBV4-1 and TRBJ1-2; a weak D match, TRBD1 (5 bases). The CDR3 is 12 amino acids. Germline CDR1 reads MGHRA; CDR2 reads YSYEKL. Trimming stripped 4 bases from V and 14 bases from J, with 17 bases between. CDR3 residues: CASSPLLGPATF. Written as DNA, the CDR3 is TGCGCCAGCAGCCCGCTCCTGGGGCCCGCAACCTTC.

This clonotype was counted many times. V is TRBV20-1 and J is TRBJ1-2, with D perhaps matching TRBD1 (6 bases). The CDR3 covers 15 residues. Germline V gene lookup returns CDR1 DFQATT and CDR2 SNEGSKA (reference sequence). The V end lost 4 bases, the J end lost 5 bases, and 20 bases lay between the germline ends. CDR3 residues: CSATLLGGARYGYTF. In DNA form, the CDR3 reads TGCAGTGCTACCCTACTGGGGGGGGCGAGGTATGGCTACACCTTC.

This clonotype showed up just a few times. The rearrangement links TRBV7-2 to TRBJ1-5; 8 bases match TRBD1. Germline CDR1 SGHTA, CDR2 FQGNSA. The CDR3 extends over 14 amino acids. V lost 5 bases and J lost 9; bases outside the gene matches: 9. In DNA, the CDR3 is TGTGCCAGCAGCGCCGACAGGGGTTACTGGCCCCAGCATTTT. It yields the protein CASSADRGYWPQHF.

This chain joins TRBV10-1 and TRBJ1-1; D ambiguous. The CDR3 sequence is 13 residues long. Trimming stripped 5 bases from V and 0 bases from J, with 7 bases between. The germline gives CDR1 WNHNN, CDR2 SYGVQD (reference sequence). The CDR3 sequence is CASSKYMNTEAFF. The CDR3 DNA is TGCGCCAGCAGTAAGTACATGAACACTGAAGCTTTCTTT.

This clonotype was counted ten times or more. The chain couples TRBV5-1 to TRBJ1-1; D possibly corresponds to TRBD1 (5 bases). This CDR3 spans 16 amino acids. Germline CDR1 reads SGHRS; CDR2 reads YFSETQ. Deletions cut 0 bases from V and 0 bases from J, with 12 bases between. CDR3 residues: CASSLAGNELNTEAFF. CDR3 bases: TGCGCCAGCAGCTTGGCAGGGAATGAATTGAACACTGAAGCTTTCTTT. The full variable domain, in which reference TRBV5-1 and TRBJ1-1 provide the parts outside the CDR3, is KAGVTQTPRYLIKTRGQQVTLSCSPISGHRSVSWYQQTPGQGLQFLFEYFSETQRNKGNFPGRFSGRQFSNSRSEMNVSTLELGDSALYLCASSLAGNELNTEAFFGQGTRLTVV.

Many counts were recorded for this clonotype. The chain is built from TRBV2 and TRBJ1-1; D ambiguous. This CDR3 spans 13 amino acids. With 3 bases removed from V and 7 bases from J, the gap between germline ends came to 12 bases. Germline CDR1 and CDR2: SNHLY and FYNNEI. The CDR3 here is CASSESGNGEAFF. The CDR3 region has the DNA TGTGCCAGCAGTGAGTCGGGGAACGGTGAAGCTTTCTTT.

The sample holds a few counts of this clonotype. CDR3 in amino acids: CASSLDSNHYEQYF. DNA of the CDR3: TGTGCCAGCAGCCTAGACAGTAACCACTACGAGCAGTACTTC. This sequence joins TRBV5-6 and TRBJ2-7; a weak D match, TRBD1 (5 bases). Germline loops: CDR1 SGHDT, CDR2 YYEEEE. Trimming took 4 bases from V and 3 from J, leaving 14 bases between them. The CDR3 runs to 14 residues.

There are a few counts of this clonotype. The rearrangement joins TRBV5-1 to TRBJ2-1; D uncertain. Germline V gene lookup returns CDR1 SGHRS and CDR2 YFSETQ. Trimming stripped 4 bases from V and 4 bases from J, with 15 bases between. The CDR3 runs to 15 residues. CDR3 nucleotides: TGCGCCAGCAGCAGCCAAGAAGGCCGTTACAATGAGCAGTTCTTC. It translates to CASSSQEGRYNEQFF.

This clonotype was seen repeatedly, ten times or more. This rearrangement joins TRBV7-9 to TRBJ1-1; tentatively, D is TRBD1 (5 bases). This CDR3 is built from 15 residues. Looked up from germline, CDR1 is SEHNR and CDR2 is FQNEAQ (reference sequence). Trimming pared 5 bases from V and 3 bases from J, leaving 16 bases between. CDR3 in amino acids: CASSLEGWRDTEAFF. The CDR3 region has the DNA TGTGCCAGCAGCCTCGAGGGGTGGCGAGACACTGAAGCTTTCTTT.

This clonotype has ten or more counts. V and J are TRBV18 and TRBJ1-1; D uncertain. Per the germline V gene, CDR1 is KGHSH and CDR2 is LQKENI. The CDR3 spans 15 residues. With 1 base removed from V and 3 bases from J, the gap between germline ends came to 12 bases. The CDR3, as DNA: TGTGCCAGCTCACCACGGTCTGTCTCGTACACTGAAGCTTTCTTT. Amino acid sequence: CASSPRSVSYTEAFF.

CDR3 sequence reads: CARDGRGQGIDTQYF. The CDR3 DNA reads TGTGCCAGGGATGGTAGGGGACAGGGCATAGATACGCAGTATTTT. The rearrangement joins TRBV30 to TRBJ2-3; 9 bases fit TRBD1. This CDR3 is built from 15 residues. Germline-derived CDR1 and CDR2 are GTSNPN and SVGIG (reference sequence). Trimming removed 8 bases from V and 5 bases from J; junction bases left unmatched: 14.

This chain connects TRBV29-1 to TRBJ1-3; possible D gene TRBD1, 6 bases. The ends were cut back, 4 bases at V and 2 bases at J, with 9 bases in the middle. The germline V gene has CDR1 SQVTM and CDR2 ANQGSEA. The CDR3 is 13 residues long. CDR3 protein: CSVVRGAGNTIYF. In nucleotides, the CDR3 is TGCAGCGTTGTAAGGGGGGCTGGAAACACCATATATTTT. Based on the CDR3 plus reference TRBV29-1 and TRBJ1-3, the full variable domain is SAVISQKPSRDICQRGTSLTIQCQVDSQVTMMFWYRQQPGQSLTLIATANQGSEATYESGFVIDKFPISRPNLTFSTLTVSNMSPEDSSIYLCSVVRGAGNTIYFGEGSWLTVV.

This clonotype has a count of ten or more. The gene calls are TRBV12-3 or TRBV12-4 and TRBJ2-1; 11 bases line up with TRBD2. V lost 7 bases to trimming and J lost 6 bases; unmatched junction nucleotides: 8. This CDR3 region has 15 residues. The CDR3 DNA reads as TGTGCCAGCAAACCGGAACTAGCGGGAGCCAATGAGCAGTTCTTC. It translates to CASKPELAGANEQFF.

J is TRBJ1-4 and V is TRBV5-1; D uncertain. There are 15 residues in the CDR3. Germline V gives CDR1 SGHRS, CDR2 YFSETQ. Trimming left V 1 base short and J 0 bases short, with 7 bases between. The CDR3 reads CASSLREPTNEKLFF. In nucleotides, the CDR3 is TGCGCCAGCAGCTTGCGGGAACCAACTAATGAAAAACTGTTTTTT.

This clonotype was observed many times. The rearrangement joins TRBV28 to TRBJ2-1; 10 bases are a match to TRBD2. CDR1 and CDR2 (germline): MDHEN, SYDVKM. J lost 3 bases, V lost 8 bases, and 7 bases had no gene match. The CDR3 length is 15 residues. The CDR3 protein is CASEELAGFYNEQFF. The CDR3 DNA reads as TGTGCCAGCGAGGAACTAGCGGGGTTCTACAATGAGCAGTTCTTC.

This chain joins TRBV6-9 and TRBJ1-6; the D gene is possibly TRBD1 (5 bases). This CDR3 comprises 15 residues. Looked up from germline, CDR1 is MNHGY and CDR2 is SVAAGI. V lost 3 bases, J lost 4 bases, and 10 bases lay in between. DNA for the CDR3: TGTGCCAGCAGTTACAGGGATATATATAATTCACCCCTCCACTTT. Encoded protein: CASSYRDIYNSPLHF.

This clonotype has a count of ten or more. The chain uses TRBV20-1 and TRBJ1-1; no clear D. The germline V gene has CDR1 DFQATT and CDR2 SNEGSKA (reference sequence). Trimming shortened V by 0 bases and J by 9 bases, and 14 bases separated the two germline ends. The CDR3 has 13 residues. The CDR3 loop is CSARDLGAGQAFF. In DNA, the CDR3 is TGCAGTGCTAGAGATCTTGGTGCCGGGCAAGCTTTCTTT.

This clonotype was detected only a few times. Given a much more abundant clone one base away, this may be a read error. V is TRBV7-2 and J is TRBJ2-7; either TRBD1 or TRBD2 may supply D (5 bases each). Germline CDR1 and CDR2: SGHTA and FQGNSA. The CDR3 contains 15 residues. The CDR3 DNA reads as TGTGCCAGCAGTCACCAGGGACCGAGCTCCTACGAGCGGTACTTC. Its translation is CASSHQGPSSYERYF.

This clonotype appeared many times. V and J are TRBV20-1 and TRBJ1-6; D is possibly TRBD1 (6 bases). The V gene's germline CDR1 is DFQATT and CDR2 SNEGSKA (reference sequence). V lost 4 bases and J lost 7, with 29 bases in between. The CDR3 is 19 residues long. The CDR3 loop is CSATLTGRGSLLGNSPLHF. The CDR3 coding sequence is TGCAGTGCTACCCTCACCGGCAGGGGCTCCTTGTTAGGGAATTCACCCCTCCACTTT.

The chain uses TRBV6-1 and TRBJ2-1; D gene unclear. The germline V and J ends were trimmed by 4 bases and 3 bases, with 16 bases remaining between them. This CDR3 spans 16 amino acids. Germline lookup yields CDR1 MNHNS and CDR2 SASEGT. The CDR3 spells CASSGPRYNGYNEQFF. The CDR3 DNA reads as TGTGCCAGCAGTGGGCCCCGGTACAATGGCTACAATGAGCAGTTCTTC.

This clonotype was found many times. This chain joins TRBV30 and TRBJ1-2, with D possibly being TRBD1 (5 bases). Germline CDR1 is GTSNPN and CDR2 is SVGIG (reference sequence). This CDR3 has 11 amino acids. V lost 2 bases, J lost 9 bases, and 10 bases lay in between. CDR3 protein: CAWSSQGRYTF. The CDR3 coding sequence is TGTGCCTGGAGTTCTCAGGGTCGCTACACCTTC.